One sample yielded the 32 T cell receptor beta chains listed below, sequenced in a study of T cell responses to AZD1222 COVID-19 vaccine. Profiled with immunoSEQ multiplex PCR; TCRdb holds only in-frame clones, not every one. The sample lists about 97,000 clones; nearly 90% were seen once. The source material was peripheral blood, sampled on day 0 of AZD1222 vaccination. These receptors were collected from an adult in good health.

The chain recombines TRBV3-1 (or the pseudogene TRBV3-2) with TRBJ2-3; D remains unclear. The V gene lost 1 base and the J gene lost 9 bases, with 8 bases spanning the gap. Germline loops: CDR1 LGHDT, CDR2 YNNKEL (reference sequence). The CDR3 loop spans 12 amino acids. The DNA for the CDR3 is TGTGCCAGCAGCCAAGGGGTGGCAACGCAGTATTTT. Amino acids: CASSQGVATQYF.

The chain employs TRBV6-1 and TRBJ1-5; 7 nucleotides match TRBD1. The V and J ends lost 6 bases and 2 bases, in that order; junction bases with no gene match: 7. This CDR3 comprises 15 residues. Germline V gene lookup returns CDR1 MNHNS and CDR2 SASEGT. This chain's CDR3 is CASRLYRGGNQPQHF. DNA of the CDR3: TGTGCCAGCAGACTCTACAGGGGCGGCAATCAGCCCCAGCATTTT.

The chain couples TRBV5-4 to TRBJ2-1; D is uncertain. Germline CDR1 is SGHNT and CDR2 is YYREEE (reference sequence). V was clipped by 4 bases and J by 3 bases, with 8 bases between them. The CDR3 covers 13 residues. CDR3 bases: TGTGCCAGCAGCGCACAACTCTACAATGAGCAGTTCTTC. Translated: CASSAQLYNEQFF.

The chain has TRBV30 and TRBJ1-6; 8 nucleotides line up with TRBD1. J gave up 8 bases and V 5 bases, and 11 bases lay outside the gene matches. Looked up from germline, CDR1 is GTSNPN and CDR2 is SVGIG (reference sequence). The CDR3 length is 15 residues. The CDR3 region has the DNA TGTGCCTGGGACGGGACAGGCCCTTTTGATTCACCCCTCCACTTT. Its translation is CAWDGTGPFDSPLHF.

This chain connects TRBV7-9 to TRBJ2-3, with D hard to call. CDR1 SEHNR and CDR2 FQNEAQ come from the germline V gene (reference sequence). CDR3 size: 17 residues. Trimming removed 7 bases from V and 0 bases from J, with 20 bases in between. CDR3 loop: CASIHGSGVDSTDTQYF. CDR3 coding DNA: TGTGCCAGCATCCATGGCTCGGGTGTTGATAGCACAGATACGCAGTATTTT.

This clone is a singleton in its sample. The CDR3 sequence: CASMEVGSGNTIYF. The CDR3 coding sequence is TGTGCCAGTATGGAGGTGGGCTCTGGAAACACCATATATTTT. The gene calls are TRBV19 and TRBJ1-3, with D uncertain. This CDR3 is 14 amino acids long. Deletions cut 7 bases from V and 0 bases from J, with 10 bases between. Per germline, CDR1 LNHDA and CDR2 SQIVND (reference sequence).

This clone was counted a single time. Other DNA sequences within the sample encode an identical CDR3. The chain couples TRBV3-1 (or the pseudogene TRBV3-2) to TRBJ2-7; D remains unclear. This CDR3 has 11 residues. V lost 1 base and J 3 bases, leaving 1 base between the germline ends. Germline CDR1 LGHDT, CDR2 YNNKEL (reference sequence). DNA of the CDR3: TGTGCCAGCAGCCAAGGCTACGAGCAGTACTTC. Translation gives CASSQGYEQYF.

This chain links TRBV3-1 (or the pseudogene TRBV3-2) with TRBJ2-7, with 7 bases lining up with TRBD1. Germline V CDR1 and CDR2: LGHDT, YNNKEL (reference sequence). The J segment lost 3 bases and the V segment lost 4 bases, leaving 6 bases of the junction unmatched. The CDR3 runs 14 residues. CDR3 nucleotide sequence: TGTGCCAGCAGCCCCCGGGACAGACTCTACGAGCAGTACTTC. Residues: CASSPRDRLYEQYF.

The chain recombines TRBV4-3 with TRBJ2-7; D not resolved. Germline V lookup: CDR1 LGHNA, CDR2 YSLEER. The CDR3 length is 16 residues. V was shortened by 0 bases and J by 3 bases, with 15 bases between the two germline ends. CDR3 in amino acids: CASSQEPRGPYYEQYF. The CDR3, as DNA: TGCGCCAGCAGCCAAGAACCGAGAGGACCCTACTACGAGCAGTACTTC.

This rearrangement joins TRBV6-5 to TRBJ1-1, with D unclear. The V end was cut by 6 bases, the J end by 4 bases, with 15 bases between. The germline V gene has CDR1 MNHEY and CDR2 SVGAGI. The CDR3 contains 14 residues. The CDR3 nucleotides read TGTGCCAGCAGCTCTACACCCCTGGGCACTGAAGCTTTCTTT. It is translated as CASSSTPLGTEAFF.

The chain has TRBV19 and TRBJ2-1; 9 bases are a match to TRBD2. CDR1 and CDR2 (germline): LNHDA, SQIVND (reference sequence). CDR3 length: 17 amino acids. Trimming took 0 bases from V and 8 from J; bases not matched to a gene: 11. The CDR3 loop reads CASSIEGGRGGFHEQFF. The CDR3 nucleotides read TGTGCCAGTAGTATAGAAGGCGGGCGGGGGGGCTTCCATGAGCAGTTCTTC.

V gene TRBV5-8 combines with J gene TRBJ1-2, with a possible D match to TRBD1 (5 bases). The V end lost 5 bases, the J end lost 3 bases, and 14 bases lay between the germline ends. The CDR3 has 14 residues. The germline V gene encodes CDR1 SGHTS and CDR2 YDEGEE. This CDR3 reads CASRQAGRDYGYTF. The CDR3 DNA reads as TGTGCCAGCAGGCAGGCGGGGCGCGACTATGGCTACACCTTC.

The chain couples TRBV11-3 to TRBJ2-5; 8 bases agree with TRBD2. The junction had 8 bases not matched to a gene; V was cut back by 0 bases and J by 2 bases. Per germline, CDR1 SGHNT and CDR2 YENEEA. CDR3 length equals 17 residues. As DNA, the CDR3 is TGTGCCAGCAGCTTAGATGGTGGCGGGGGGCCGCAAGAGACCCAGTACTTC. Translation gives CASSLDGGGGPQETQYF.

J is TRBJ1-6 and V is TRBV9; D uncertain. This CDR3 is 15 amino acids long. V lost 5 bases and J 0 bases, leaving 9 bases between the germline ends. CDR1 is SGDLS, CDR2 YYNGEE, per germline. The DNA for the CDR3 is TGTGCCAGCAGTGCCGGGAGCTCCTATAATTCACCCCTCCACTTT. Translating it yields CASSAGSSYNSPLHF.

This clone was seen a handful of times. The chain links TRBV4-1 to TRBJ1-1; possibly TRBD1 for D (5 bases). CDR1 is MGHRA and CDR2 is YSYEKL in the germline V gene. This CDR3 region has 18 residues. V lost 3 bases and J lost 5, with 25 bases in between. Here the CDR3 reads CASSHIEGRFPRDTEAFF. CDR3 nucleotide sequence: TGCGCCAGCAGCCACATCGAGGGACGTTTTCCCCGGGATACTGAAGCTTTCTTT.

The rearrangement joins TRBV5-1 to TRBJ1-1, with D perhaps TRBD1 (5 bases). This CDR3 region has 13 residues. The germline V gene encodes CDR1 SGHRS and CDR2 YFSETQ. Trimming took off 2 bases at V and 7 bases at J, with 12 bases between the two ends. The CDR3 is CASSFRSGGEAFF. CDR3 in DNA: TGCGCCAGCAGCTTTCGGTCGGGGGGTGAAGCTTTCTTT.

This chain links TRBV4-3 with TRBJ2-3, with 9 bases matching TRBD2. This CDR3 is built from 16 residues. CDR1 and CDR2 (germline): LGHNA, YSLEER. J gave up 4 bases and V 1 base, and 6 bases lay outside the gene matches. The CDR3 spells CASSQGSAGGSDTQYF. CDR3 coding DNA: TGCGCCAGCAGCCAAGGGTCAGCGGGGGGATCAGATACGCAGTATTTT.

V and J are TRBV9 and TRBJ1-2; a weak D match, TRBD1 (6 bases). The V and J ends lost 4 bases and 8 bases respectively, with 18 bases between them. The CDR3 spans 14 residues. Germline V gene lookup returns CDR1 SGDLS and CDR2 YYNGEE. CDR3 in amino acids: CASSPLSGGVGYTF. Written as DNA, the CDR3 is TGTGCCAGCAGCCCCCTTTCGGGGGGCGTCGGCTACACCTTC. Drawing the rest from reference TRBV9 and TRBJ1-2, the complete variable domain is DSGVTQTPKHLITATGQRVTLRCSPRSGDLSVYWYQQSLDQGLQFLIQYYNGEERAKGNILERFSAQQFPDLHSELNLSSLELGDSALYFCASSPLSGGVGYTFGSGTRLTVV.

V gene TRBV7-2 combines with J gene TRBJ1-6; 7 nucleotides agree with TRBD1. The CDR3 contains 16 residues. The V gene's germline CDR1 is SGHTA and CDR2 FQGNSA. The V segment lost 6 bases and the J segment 1 base; nucleotides outside the gene matches: 6. The CDR3 protein is CASSRQGSSYNSPLHF. The CDR3 bases are TGTGCCAGCAGTAGACAGGGAAGTTCCTATAATTCACCCCTCCACTTT.

The rearrangement joins TRBV5-4 to TRBJ1-1; tentatively, D is TRBD1 (5 bases). Germline CDR1 SGHNT, CDR2 YYREEE (reference sequence). The V end was cut by 2 bases, the J end by 1 base, with 18 bases between. The CDR3 is 17 residues long. CDR3 in amino acids: CASSLGVWETGNTEAFF. CDR3 DNA sequence: TGTGCCAGCAGCTTAGGCGTCTGGGAAACAGGGAACACTGAAGCTTTCTTT. Combining the CDR3 with reference TRBV5-4 and TRBJ1-1 gives the whole variable domain ETGVTQSPTHLIKTRGQQVTLRCSSQSGHNTVSWYQQALGQGPQFIFQYYREEENGRGNFPPRFSGLQFPNYSSELNVNALELDDSALYLCASSLGVWETGNTEAFFGQGTRLTVV.

The genes are TRBV7-2 and TRBJ2-7; 8 bases are a match to TRBD1. Germline V gene sequence: CDR1 SGHTA, CDR2 FQGNSA. The length of the CDR3 is 15 residues. V trimming: 2 bases; J trimming: 4 bases; junction bases outside the gene matches: 7. This CDR3 reads CASSLIGQGSYEQYF. Here the CDR3 DNA reads TGTGCCAGCAGCTTAATCGGACAGGGCTCTTACGAGCAGTACTTC. The variable domain in full, with the rest retrieved from reference TRBV7-2 and TRBJ2-7, is GAGVSQSPSNKVTEKGKDVELRCDPISGHTALYWYRQSLGQGLEFLIYFQGNSAPDKSGLPSDRFSAERTGGSVSTLTIQRTQQEDSAVYLCASSLIGQGSYEQYFGPGTRLTVT.

The rearrangement links TRBV6-1 to TRBJ2-7; no clear D gene. Per the germline V gene, CDR1 is MNHNS and CDR2 is SASEGT. The V and J ends lost 8 bases and 1 base respectively, with 6 bases between them. The CDR3 covers 11 residues. CDR3: CASVKSYEQYF. The CDR3 region has the DNA TGTGCCAGCGTGAAATCCTACGAGCAGTACTTC.

The chain is built from TRBV28 and TRBJ2-7; the D gene is possibly TRBD1 (6 bases). V was clipped by 5 bases and J by 0 bases, with 11 bases between them. CDR3 length: 14 amino acids. Germline V gene lookup returns CDR1 MDHEN and CDR2 SYDVKM. The CDR3 region is CASSPTGYSYEQYF. The CDR3 DNA sequence: TGTGCCAGCAGTCCTACAGGGTACTCCTACGAGCAGTACTTC.

This chain uses TRBV27 with TRBJ1-5; TRBD1 aligns across 7 bases. Germline loops: CDR1 MNHEY, CDR2 SMNVEV (reference sequence). The J segment lost 5 bases and the V segment lost 6 bases, leaving 4 bases of the junction unmatched. This CDR3 has 13 residues. CDR3 sequence reads: CASSRGSDQPQHF. In DNA form, the CDR3 reads TGTGCCAGCAGCAGGGGGAGCGATCAGCCCCAGCATTTT.

The chain has TRBV28 and TRBJ1-2, with D possibly matching TRBD1 (5 bases). V was pared by 3 bases and J by 4 bases, with 12 bases between. Germline CDR1 is MDHEN and CDR2 is SYDVKM. CDR3 length equals 14 residues. CDR3 DNA sequence: TGTGCCAGCAGTTTTATCCAGGGACCCTATGGCTACACCTTC. As protein: CASSFIQGPYGYTF.

This clone was seen only once. The chain links TRBV12-3 or TRBV12-4 to TRBJ2-3; TRBD1 matches at 8 bases. V trimming: 6 bases; J trimming: 5 bases; junction bases outside the gene matches: 4. CDR3 length: 13 residues. The CDR3 loop reads CASRRTGGDTQYF. The CDR3 region has the DNA TGTGCCAGCAGACGAACAGGGGGAGATACGCAGTATTTT.

The V call is TRBV7-2, the J call TRBJ1-5; perhaps TRBD1 as D (6 bases). Germline loops: CDR1 SGHTA, CDR2 FQGNSA. V was shortened by 5 bases and J by 4 bases, with 15 bases between the two germline ends. This CDR3 contains 15 residues. The CDR3 reads CASSTNREGNQPQHF. For the CDR3, the DNA is TGTGCCAGCAGCACCAACAGGGAGGGGAATCAGCCCCAGCATTTT. Complete variable domain (other parts from reference TRBV7-2 and TRBJ1-5): GAGVSQSPSNKVTEKGKDVELRCDPISGHTALYWYRQSLGQGLEFLIYFQGNSAPDKSGLPSDRFSAERTGGSVSTLTIQRTQQEDSAVYLCASSTNREGNQPQHFGDGTRLSIL.

The chain employs TRBV9 and TRBJ1-5, with D unclear. The CDR3 is made up of 14 amino acids. CDR1 is SGDLS and CDR2 is YYNGEE in the germline V gene. V dropped 0 bases and J dropped 4 bases, with 8 bases sitting between them. The CDR3 region has the DNA TGTGCCAGCAGCGTAGATAGAGGGAATCAGCCCCAGCATTTT. Translated: CASSVDRGNQPQHF.

This chain joins TRBV5-5 and TRBJ1-2; D ambiguous. The CDR3 has 12 amino acids. Germline-derived CDR1 and CDR2 are SGHKS and YYEKEE (reference sequence). V lost 1 base, J lost 9 bases, and 10 bases lay in between. The CDR3 DNA sequence: TGTGCCAGCAGCTTGTCTTTGGATAGCTACACCTTC. Its protein is CASSLSLDSYTF.

This clone came up once. The chain links TRBV30 to TRBJ2-3, with 7 bases matching TRBD1. V was pared by 8 bases and J by 6 bases, with 14 bases of the junction left unmatched. CDR3 length: 14 residues. CDR1 and CDR2 from the germline V gene are GTSNPN and SVGIG (reference sequence). CDR3 loop: CAGQSQGVHDTQYF. The CDR3 region has the DNA TGTGCCGGCCAGTCGCAGGGGGTTCACGATACGCAGTATTTT.

The gene calls are TRBV6-5 and TRBJ2-5, with TRBD1 as a possible D gene (6 bases). The germline V and J ends were trimmed by 7 bases and 1 base, with 16 bases remaining between them. CDR3 length: 15 residues. Germline values: CDR1 MNHEY, CDR2 SVGAGI. In DNA, the CDR3 is TGTGCCAGCAAGACATGGACAGCCCGCCAAGAGACCCAGTACTTC. Protein sequence: CASKTWTARQETQYF.

J is TRBJ1-6 and V is TRBV18; a weak D match, TRBD1 (6 bases). The length of the CDR3 is 15 residues. CDR1 is KGHSH, CDR2 LQKENI, per germline. The V gene lost 1 base and the J gene lost 8 bases, with 12 bases spanning the gap. The CDR3 sequence: CASSPLRSGDSPLHF. CDR3 sequence (DNA): TGTGCCAGCTCACCACTTCGGTCAGGGGATTCACCCCTCCACTTT.